The clone carrying this T cell receptor beta chain occurred once. The J segment lost 5 bases and the V segment lost 0 bases, leaving 5 bases of the junction unmatched. Germline V gives CDR1 MNHEY, CDR2 SVGEGT. There are 16 residues in the CDR3. The record originates from a study of control samples from healthy donors and cancer patients. This table comes from immunoSEQ multiplex PCR, and its TCRdb copy is limited to in-frame clones, with some not included. The table records roughly 120,000 clones, roughly 90% of them present only once. The sequenced sample was PBMCs. The genes are TRBV6-2 or TRBV6-3 and TRBJ2-5, with 11 bases identical to TRBD2. The receptor's source is a woman aged 55-69 years with lung cancer. The CDR3 protein is CASSYSRASGGETQYF. The CDR3, as DNA: TGTGCCAGCAGTTACTCGAGGGCTAGCGGGGGGGAGACCCAGTACTTC.